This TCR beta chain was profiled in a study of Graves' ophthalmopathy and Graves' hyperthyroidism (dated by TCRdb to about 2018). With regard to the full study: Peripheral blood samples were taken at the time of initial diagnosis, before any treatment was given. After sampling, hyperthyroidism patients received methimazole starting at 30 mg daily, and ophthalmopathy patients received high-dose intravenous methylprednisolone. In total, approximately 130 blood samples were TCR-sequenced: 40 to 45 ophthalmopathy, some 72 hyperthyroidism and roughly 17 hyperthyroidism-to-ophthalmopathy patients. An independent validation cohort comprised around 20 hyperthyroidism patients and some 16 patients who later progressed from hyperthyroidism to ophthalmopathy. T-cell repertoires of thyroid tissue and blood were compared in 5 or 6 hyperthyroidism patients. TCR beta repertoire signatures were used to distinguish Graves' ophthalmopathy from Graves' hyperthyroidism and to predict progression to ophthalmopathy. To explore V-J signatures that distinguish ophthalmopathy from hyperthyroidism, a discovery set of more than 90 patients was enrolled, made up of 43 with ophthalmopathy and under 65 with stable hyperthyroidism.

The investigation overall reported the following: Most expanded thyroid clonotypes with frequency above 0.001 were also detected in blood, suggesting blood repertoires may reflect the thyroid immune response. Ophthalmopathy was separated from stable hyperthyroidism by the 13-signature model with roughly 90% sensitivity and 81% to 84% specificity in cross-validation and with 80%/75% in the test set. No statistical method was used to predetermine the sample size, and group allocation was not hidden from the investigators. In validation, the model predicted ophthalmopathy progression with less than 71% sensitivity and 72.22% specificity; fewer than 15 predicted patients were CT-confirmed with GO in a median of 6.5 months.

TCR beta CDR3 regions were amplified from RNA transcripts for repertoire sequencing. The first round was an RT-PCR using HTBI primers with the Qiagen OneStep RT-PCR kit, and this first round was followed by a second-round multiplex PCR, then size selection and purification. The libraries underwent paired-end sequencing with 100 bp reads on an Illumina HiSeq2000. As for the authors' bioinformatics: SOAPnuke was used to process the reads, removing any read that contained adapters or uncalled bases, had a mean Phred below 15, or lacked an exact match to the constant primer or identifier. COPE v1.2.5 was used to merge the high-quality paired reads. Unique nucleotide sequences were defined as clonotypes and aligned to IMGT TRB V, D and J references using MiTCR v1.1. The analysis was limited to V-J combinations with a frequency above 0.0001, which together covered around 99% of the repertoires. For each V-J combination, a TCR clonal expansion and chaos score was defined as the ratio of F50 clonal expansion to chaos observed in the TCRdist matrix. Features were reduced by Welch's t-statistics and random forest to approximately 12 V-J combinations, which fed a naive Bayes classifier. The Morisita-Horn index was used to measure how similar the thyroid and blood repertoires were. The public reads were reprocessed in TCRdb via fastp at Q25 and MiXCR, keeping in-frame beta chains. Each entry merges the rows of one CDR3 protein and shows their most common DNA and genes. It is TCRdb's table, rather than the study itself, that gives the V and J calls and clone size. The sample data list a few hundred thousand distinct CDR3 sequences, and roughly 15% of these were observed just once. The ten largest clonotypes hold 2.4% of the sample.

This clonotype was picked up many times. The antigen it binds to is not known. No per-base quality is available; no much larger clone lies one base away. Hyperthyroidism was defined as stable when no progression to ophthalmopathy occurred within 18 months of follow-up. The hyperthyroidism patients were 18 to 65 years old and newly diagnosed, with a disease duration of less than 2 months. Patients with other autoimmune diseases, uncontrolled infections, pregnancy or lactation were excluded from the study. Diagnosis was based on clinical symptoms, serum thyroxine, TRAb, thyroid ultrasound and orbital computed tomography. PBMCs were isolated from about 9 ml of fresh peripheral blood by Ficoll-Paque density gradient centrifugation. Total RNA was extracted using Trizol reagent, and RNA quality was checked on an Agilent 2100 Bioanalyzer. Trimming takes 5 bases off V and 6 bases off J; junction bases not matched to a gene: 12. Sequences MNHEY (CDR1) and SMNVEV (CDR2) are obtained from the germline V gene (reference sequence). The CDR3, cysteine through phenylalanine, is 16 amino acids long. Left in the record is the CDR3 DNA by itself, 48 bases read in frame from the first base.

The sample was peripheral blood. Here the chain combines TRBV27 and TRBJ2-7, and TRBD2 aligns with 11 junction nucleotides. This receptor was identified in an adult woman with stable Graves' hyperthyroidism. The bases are TGTGCCAGCAGTAAACTAGCGGGAGCGTATCTGTTCGAGCAGTACTTC. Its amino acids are CASSKLAGAYLFEQYF.